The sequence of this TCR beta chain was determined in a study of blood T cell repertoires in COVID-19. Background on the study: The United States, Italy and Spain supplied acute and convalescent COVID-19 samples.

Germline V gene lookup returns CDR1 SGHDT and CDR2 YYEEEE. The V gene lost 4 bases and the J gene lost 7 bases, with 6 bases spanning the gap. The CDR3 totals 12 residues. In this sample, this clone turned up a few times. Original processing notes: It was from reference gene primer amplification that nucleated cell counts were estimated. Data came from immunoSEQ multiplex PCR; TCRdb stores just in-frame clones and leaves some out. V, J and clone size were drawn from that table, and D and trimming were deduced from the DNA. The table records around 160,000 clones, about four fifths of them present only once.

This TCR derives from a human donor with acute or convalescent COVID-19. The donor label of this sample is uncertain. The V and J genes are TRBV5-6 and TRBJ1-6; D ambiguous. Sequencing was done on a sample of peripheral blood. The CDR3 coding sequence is TGTGCCAGCAGCCCGGGGAATTCACCCCTCCACTTT. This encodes CASSPGNSPLHF. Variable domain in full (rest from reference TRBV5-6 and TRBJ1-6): DAGVTQSPTHLIKTRGQQVTLRCSPKSGHDTVSWYQQALGQGPQFIFQYYEEEERQRGNFPDRFSGHQFPNYSSELNVNALLLGDSALYLCASSPGNSPLHFGNGTRLTVT.